This TCR beta chain was retrieved from a study of beta chain features in type 1 diabetes. Study summary: Similarity in age, gender and cell yields was seen between patients and healthy donors. Study results and caveats: When Type 1 diabetes patients were examined, their TCRB CDR3s proved moderately but significantly shorter in all four CD4+ subsets. In type 1 diabetes patients, VDJ junctions had fewer insertions; deletions at these junctions were more frequent.

Sorted populations all exceeded 95% purity. For this clone: Its specificity is not known.

Since all of the isolated RNA was reverse transcribed, expressed TCRB transcripts were what got sequenced. Profiled with immunoSEQ multiplex PCR; TCRdb holds only in-frame clones, not every one. The sample yields 50,000 or so clones, approximately 45% seen once. The source of this sequence is a man aged 25 to 40 with type 1 diabetes. The sequencing sample was made of Tregs from blood.

The CDR3 spells CASSVTRLALNEQFF. The CDR3 nucleotides read TGTGCCAGCAGCGTGACTAGACTAGCGCTCAATGAGCAGTTCTTC. The chain links TRBV6-1 to TRBJ2-1; 8 bases are a match to TRBD2. CDR1 is MNHNS and CDR2 is SASEGT in the germline V gene. Trimming at V came to 6 bases and at J to 6 bases, leaving 10 bases not matched to a gene. The length of the CDR3 is 15 residues.